This TCR beta chain was sequenced in a study of blood T cells in healthy people across ages. Study conclusions and caveats: Per million T cells, the diversity of TCR beta decreased roughly linearly as age advanced.

Worth noting for this clonotype: Its target is unknown.

This CDR3 is 13 amino acids long. V dropped 3 bases and J dropped 6 bases, with 12 bases sitting between them. The germline V gene has CDR1 LGHDT and CDR2 YNNKEL (reference sequence). Drawn from each donor were about 9 milliliters of peripheral blood. The study isolated at least 6 million PBMCs from each sample. With a J-beta primer mix and a sample-barcoded 5' primer, a second PCR ran about 6 to 11 cycles. One entry per CDR3 protein results from TCRdb running MiXCR on the 5' RACE reads. The sample lists 1,300,000 or so distinct CDR3 sequences; 59% were seen once. The sample consisted of blood. The chain combines TRBV3-1 with TRBJ2-7; no clear D gene. The TCR originated in a man aged 18 to 30 in good health. Here the CDR3 reads CASSQSNAPEQYF. The CDR3 nucleotides read TGTGCCAGCAGCCAGTCGAATGCCCCCGAGCAGTACTTC.